One sample yielded the 17 T cell receptor beta chains listed below, sequenced in a study of a mutant IDH1 vaccine in newly diagnosed glioma. Time point here: week 23, last vaccination. In the vaccine, a single dose held 300 ug of the mutant IDH1 20-mer peptide, along with topical imiquimod. Their antigens are not known. Assay: immunoSEQ multiplex PCR; the TCRdb copy retains only in-frame clones and omits some. The sample consists of approximately 30,000 clones, around 80% of them appearing once. Specimen: PBMCs, collected from a glioma patient whose treatment included an IDH1 peptide vaccine. The receptors originated from a woman aged 30 to 39 with glioma.

This chain connects TRBV25-1 to TRBJ1-1; 7 nucleotides line up with TRBD1. The CDR3 spans 13 residues. Trimming removed 6 bases from V and 4 bases from J; junction bases left unmatched: 5. CDR1 MGHDK and CDR2 SYGVNS come from the germline V gene. In DNA form, the CDR3 reads TGTGCCAGCAGGACCGGGACAGCCACTGAAGCTTTCTTT. Its protein product is CASRTGTATEAFF.

V and J are TRBV5-1 and TRBJ1-1, with D possibly being TRBD1 (6 bases). Trimming left V 0 bases short and J 5 bases short, with 14 bases between. The CDR3 has 15 residues. Germline V lookup: CDR1 SGHRS, CDR2 YFSETQ. This chain's CDR3 is CASSLEGGRRTEAFF. CDR3 nucleotide sequence: TGCGCCAGCAGCTTGGAGGGGGGGCGTAGAACTGAAGCTTTCTTT.

The chain uses TRBV27 and TRBJ1-1; 7 bases are a match to TRBD1. J was trimmed by 1 base and V by 5 bases; bases with no gene match: 1. Germline V gene data show CDR1 as MNHEY and CDR2 as SMNVEV (reference sequence). This CDR3 comprises 13 residues. The CDR3 nucleotides are TGTGCCAGCAGTAGACAGGGGAACACTGAAGCTTTCTTT. This translates into CASSRQGNTEAFF.

This clone was recorded a few times. The chain employs TRBV5-1 and TRBJ1-2; D is uncertain. The CDR3 totals 13 residues. V dropped 5 bases and J dropped 2 bases, with 10 bases sitting between them. CDR1 is SGHRS, CDR2 YFSETQ, per germline. Written as DNA, the CDR3 is TGCGCCAGCAGACAAGACAAGAACTATGGCTACACCTTC. Its protein is CASRQDKNYGYTF.

This clone was found a few times. The chain recombines TRBV6-1 with TRBJ2-1; D is unclear. V lost 2 bases, J lost 7 bases, and 15 bases lay in between. CDR3 length equals 15 residues. The germline V gene encodes CDR1 MNHNS and CDR2 SASEGT. CDR3 in amino acids: CASSELAVAGNEQFF. The CDR3 region has the DNA TGTGCCAGCAGTGAACTGGCAGTAGCTGGTAATGAGCAGTTCTTC.

The V gene is TRBV29-1, the J gene TRBJ2-7; D may correspond to TRBD1 or TRBD2 (5 bases each). The germline gives CDR1 SQVTM, CDR2 ANQGSEA. This CDR3 comprises 14 residues. With 0 bases removed from V and 7 bases from J, the gap between germline ends came to 16 bases. CDR3 nucleotides: TGCAGCGTTGAAGATGAGGGGCCGCCCGGGGAGCAGTACTTC. Amino acids: CSVEDEGPPGEQYF.

The gene calls are TRBV19 and TRBJ2-1; perhaps TRBD1 as D (5 bases). The CDR3 runs 13 residues. Per germline, CDR1 LNHDA and CDR2 SQIVND (reference sequence). The V end lost 3 bases, the J end lost 5 bases, and 8 bases lay between the germline ends. The CDR3 region is CASSIGANNEQFF. CDR3 nucleotide sequence: TGTGCCAGTAGTATTGGGGCCAACAATGAGCAGTTCTTC.

J is TRBJ2-7 and V is TRBV29-1; tentatively, D is TRBD2 (5 bases). The V gene's germline CDR1 is SQVTM and CDR2 ANQGSEA. This CDR3 contains 12 residues. V lost 5 bases to trimming and J lost 2 bases, with 10 bases between them. The chain's CDR3 is CSVTERAYEQYF. The CDR3 coding sequence is TGCAGCGTTACCGAGAGGGCCTACGAGCAGTACTTC.

The J gene is TRBJ2-7, the V gene TRBV25-1; TRBD1 agrees at 8 bases. Trimming took 7 bases from V and 7 from J; bases not matched to a gene: 12. This CDR3 comprises 14 residues. Germline lookup yields CDR1 MGHDK and CDR2 SYGVNS. CDR3 sequence reads: CASNDPAGGGEQYF. CDR3 nucleotide sequence: TGTGCCAGCAACGACCCCGCAGGGGGCGGGGAGCAGTACTTC.

This chain connects TRBV5-1 to TRBJ2-7; TRBD2 matches 14 bases. Germline assignment: CDR1 SGHRS and CDR2 YFSETQ. V lost 4 bases to trimming and J lost 0 bases; unmatched junction nucleotides: 6. The CDR3 is made up of 17 amino acids. CDR3 DNA: TGCGCCAGCAGCCGGACTAGCGGGGGGCTCAGCTCCTACGAGCAGTACTTC. Protein sequence: CASSRTSGGLSSYEQYF.

This clone was found once. This chain uses TRBV7-2 with TRBJ2-3; a weak D match, TRBD2 (6 bases). V was trimmed by 5 bases and J by 0 bases, leaving 15 bases between them. The length of the CDR3 is 16 residues. Germline CDR1 reads SGHTA; CDR2 reads FQGNSA. The CDR3 sequence is CASSDPGGESTDTQYF. The CDR3 nucleotides read TGTGCCAGCAGCGACCCCGGGGGTGAAAGCACAGATACGCAGTATTTT. Drawing the rest from reference TRBV7-2 and TRBJ2-3, the complete variable domain is GAGVSQSPSNKVTEKGKDVELRCDPISGHTALYWYRQSLGQGLEFLIYFQGNSAPDKSGLPSDRFSAERTGGSVSTLTIQRTQQEDSAVYLCASSDPGGESTDTQYFGPGTRLTVL.

This sequence joins TRBV5-6 and TRBJ1-2, with D uncertain. Trimming left V 3 bases short and J 0 bases short, with 12 bases between. CDR3 length: 15 amino acids. Per the germline V gene, CDR1 is SGHDT and CDR2 is YYEEEE. The CDR3 reads CASSWEGSSNYGYTF. Here the CDR3 DNA reads TGTGCCAGCAGCTGGGAGGGCAGTTCTAACTATGGCTACACCTTC.

The CDR3 region is CASQEGMGTEAFF. In DNA form, the CDR3 reads TGTGCCAGCCAGGAGGGCATGGGCACTGAAGCTTTCTTT. The V call is TRBV2, the J call TRBJ1-1; D remains unclear. V lost 8 bases, J lost 4 bases, and 14 bases lay in between. Germline lookup yields CDR1 SNHLY and CDR2 FYNNEI. The CDR3 is 13 amino acids.

This clone turned up a few times. V usage is TRBV30 and J usage is TRBJ2-5; 9 nucleotides agree with TRBD2. The germline V gene has CDR1 GTSNPN and CDR2 SVGIG (reference sequence). This CDR3 contains 15 residues. The J segment lost 1 base and the V segment lost 0 bases, leaving 3 bases of the junction unmatched. The CDR3 protein is CAWSVGSGGQETQYF. In DNA form, the CDR3 reads TGTGCCTGGAGTGTAGGTAGCGGGGGCCAAGAGACCCAGTACTTC.

This chain joins TRBV7-9 and TRBJ1-2; D is ambiguous. The CDR3 extends over 13 amino acids. Germline CDR1 and CDR2: SEHNR and FQNEAQ (reference sequence). V was clipped by 4 bases and J by 8 bases, with 14 bases between them. CDR3 DNA: TGTGCCAGCAGCTCCTCGACCCCAGCGGGCTACACCTTC. The encoded protein is CASSSSTPAGYTF.

This chain joins TRBV4-2 and TRBJ2-6; D is uncertain. The CDR3 spans 18 residues. Looked up from germline, CDR1 is LGHNA and CDR2 is YNFKEQ. Between the trimmed V and J ends, which lost 5 bases and 5 bases, there was a span of 22 bases. CDR3 residues: CASSEVCKGYSRANVLTF. CDR3 sequence (DNA): TGTGCCAGCAGCGAAGTCTGCAAAGGTTACAGTCGGGCCAACGTCCTGACTTTC.

This rearrangement joins TRBV6-5 to TRBJ1-1; no firm D call. V was clipped by 6 bases and J by 4 bases, with 12 bases between them. The CDR3 loop spans 13 amino acids. Germline V lookup: CDR1 MNHEY, CDR2 SVGAGI. For the CDR3, the DNA is TGTGCCAGCAGCAGATACCAGAGCACTGAAGCTTTCTTT. Its protein is CASSRYQSTEAFF.